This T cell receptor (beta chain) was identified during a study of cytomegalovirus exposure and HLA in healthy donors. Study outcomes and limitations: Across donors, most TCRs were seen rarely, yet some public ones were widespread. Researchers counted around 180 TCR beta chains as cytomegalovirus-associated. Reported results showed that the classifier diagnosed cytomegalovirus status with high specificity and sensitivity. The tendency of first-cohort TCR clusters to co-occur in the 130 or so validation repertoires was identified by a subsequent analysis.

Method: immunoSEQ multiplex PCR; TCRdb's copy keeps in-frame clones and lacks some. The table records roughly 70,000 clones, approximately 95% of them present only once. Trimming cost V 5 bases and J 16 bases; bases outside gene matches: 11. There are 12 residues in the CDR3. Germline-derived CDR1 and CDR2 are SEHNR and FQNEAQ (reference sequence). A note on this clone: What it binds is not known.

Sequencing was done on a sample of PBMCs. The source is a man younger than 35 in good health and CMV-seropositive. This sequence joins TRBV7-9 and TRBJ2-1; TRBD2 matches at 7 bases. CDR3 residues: CASSTRTSLHFF. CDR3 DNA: TGTGCCAGCAGCACCCGGACTAGTTTGCACTTCTTC.